These T cell receptor beta chains were read from a single sample in a study of cytomegalovirus exposure and HLA in healthy donors. Data came from immunoSEQ multiplex PCR; TCRdb stores just in-frame clones and leaves some out. The sample contains approximately 130,000 clones, approximately 78% of which appear only once. The sample comprised PBMCs. Receptors were obtained from a woman in her fifties or sixties in good health and CMV-seropositive. Both conserved end residues are part of each CDR3.

TRBV10-1	TRBJ2-3	CASASGSDLSTDTQYF
TRBV28	TRBJ1-4	CASSAWTVTNEKLFF
TRBV4-3	TRBJ2-7	CASSQVTGGRYEQYF
TRBV5-1	TRBJ2-2	CASSLLSTGELFF
TRBV6-4	TRBJ2-1	CASSSGTSGGAYVDEQFF
TRBV27	TRBJ1-1	CASSLAGIGNEAFF
TRBV2	TRBJ1-5	CASSPDRINRPQHF
TRBV11-2	TRBJ2-1	CASSLRGSGYNEQFF
TRBV6-1	TRBJ1-6	CASSSDRDYNSPLHF
TRBV19	TRBJ2-1	CASNQSPGLAGPSSYNEQFF
TRBV19	TRBJ2-6	CASSIEVTDLGANVLTF
TRBV7-8	TRBJ1-6	CASSLGRSPLHF
TRBV5-1	TRBJ2-2	CASSFPQGETGELFF
TRBV6-6	TRBJ1-3	CASSQTGRGNTIYF
TRBV27	TRBJ1-1	CASSLRGGYTEAFF
TRBV5-1	TRBJ2-3	CASREGGVDTQYF
TRBV19	TRBJ1-1	CASSRTGGATEAFF
TRBV2	TRBJ1-1	CASTSEQGGTEAFF
TRBV18	TRBJ2-1	CASSPGSLPNEQFF
TRBV5-1	TRBJ1-2	CASSSSTGRYVYTF
TRBV6-5	TRBJ2-3	CASNQGGLDTQYF
TRBV19	TRBJ1-1	CASLTVGRMGDTEAFF
TRBV28	TRBJ1-5	CASRPTGVGNQPQHF
TRBV27	TRBJ2-5	CASSPRLAGALKETQYF
TRBV6-5	TRBJ2-7	CASSARQAYEQYF
TRBV19	TRBJ1-1	CASSSRDRKATFF
TRBV5-4	TRBJ2-5	CASSSTGQETQYF
TRBV2	TRBJ2-1	CATTYSTSSYNEQFF
TRBV2	TRBJ1-4	CASSDRGQPNEKLFF
TRBV5-5	TRBJ1-5	CATRQGPYSNQPQHF
TRBV7-8	TRBJ2-1	CASSFQTSGSYNEQFF
TRBV10-3	TRBJ2-3	CASEGTGGPTTDTQYF
TRBV9	TRBJ1-2	CASSVEQGGSYGYTF
TRBV2	TRBJ1-1	CASRLRGGPMNTEAFF
TRBV13	TRBJ1-1	CASSRPLQGAGTEAFF
TRBV12-5	TRBJ2-7	CASGLEIDRGNSYEQYF
TRBV7-7	TRBJ2-5	CASSPAAGGGETQYF
TRBV5-4	TRBJ2-3	CASSLGGEDTDTQYF
TRBV5-1	TRBJ2-3	CASSLALAGVVDTQYF
TRBV5-5	TRBJ2-1	CASSLAGWRPVNEQFF
TRBV6-6	TRBJ1-1	CASSKNTEAFF
TRBV28	TRBJ2-7	CASSTQTLGIREQYF
TRBV6-1	TRBJ2-7	CASTPTSGSSYEQYF
TRBV4-3	TRBJ1-6	CASSQDRGSPLHF
TRBV28	TRBJ2-4	CASGQGRYIQYF
TRBV6-5	TRBJ2-1	CASSMGQVQFF
TRBV6-1	TRBJ1-5	CASSGRDSINQPQHF
TRBV10-3	TRBJ2-2	CAISEFITSGANTGELFF
TRBV9	TRBJ1-3	CASSSDRDGNTIYF
TRBV7-3	TRBJ1-1	CASSLQPNTEAFF
TRBV6-1	TRBJ1-5	CASRKRGFLNQPQHF